Each of the 4 T cell receptor beta chains below was sequenced from the same sample in a study. Via MiXCR, TCRdb re-called the 5' RACE reads, giving one row per CDR3 protein. The table lists more than 55,000 distinct CDR3 sequences, about 20% of them singletons. Treg sorting used a CD4+CD25+CD127-/low gate. Sequenced material: tumor-infiltrating Tregs sorted from the breast tumor. These receptors originate from a female donor with breast cancer.

A word on this clonotype: The junction departs from germline at one end; a sequencing error may be responsible. The CDR3 nucleotides read TGCGCCAGCAGCCCACTCCCAGGGGGGTGGAACAATGAGCGGTTCTTC. This codes for CASSPLPGGWNNERFF. This chain joins TRBV5-1 and TRBJ2-1, with a tentative D call TRBD1 (7 bases). The germline V gene encodes CDR1 SGHRS and CDR2 YFSETQ. The CDR3 has 16 amino acids.

This clonotype was detected a few times. The gene calls are TRBV5-1 and TRBJ2-4; 7 positions agree with TRBD2. V lost 7 bases to trimming and J lost 0 bases; unmatched junction nucleotides: 19. Germline-derived CDR1 and CDR2 are SGHRS and YFSETQ. The CDR3 sequence is 19 residues long. The CDR3 DNA follows: TGCGCCAGCGCAGCGCTTCCATCTAGCGGCAGTTTAGCCAAAAACATTCAGTACTTC. It yields the protein CASAALPSSGSLAKNIQYF.

J is TRBJ2-3 and V is TRBV3-1; unclear D gene. Trimming removed 0 bases from V and 6 bases from J, with 16 bases in between. The germline V gene encodes CDR1 LGHDT and CDR2 YNNKEL (reference sequence). This CDR3 has 16 residues. The CDR3 DNA follows: TGTGCCAGCAGCCAAGATCTGCATGGTCCTCGGGATACGCAGTATTTT. Its protein is CASSQDLHGPRDTQYF.

This clonotype was detected only a few times. The chain has TRBV5-5 and TRBJ1-4; 9 bases are shared with TRBD1. This CDR3 contains 17 residues. Germline loops: CDR1 SGHKS, CDR2 YYEKEE (reference sequence). The V and J ends lost 4 bases and 7 bases, in that order; junction bases with no gene match: 14. The CDR3 sequence: CASSHGGQGGRSEKLFF. In DNA form, the CDR3 reads TGTGCCAGCAGCCATGGGGGACAGGGAGGACGGAGTGAAAAACTGTTTTTT.